This T cell receptor (beta chain) was recorded in a study of cytomegalovirus exposure and HLA in healthy donors. Study-level results: Some V segments (TRBV6-2 and TRBV6-3 among them) were excluded as indistinguishable.

The PCR was carried out with 60 Vbeta primers and 13 Jbeta primers. The protocol was immunoSEQ multiplex PCR, while the TCRdb copy is restricted to in-frame clones and leaves out a portion. The sample has under 200,000 clones; 75% to 90% are singletons. Healthy bone marrow donors formed the donor group. Turning to this clone: Its antigen is still unknown.

There are 13 residues in the CDR3. V lost 1 base and J lost 6, with 10 bases in between. Germline V gives CDR1 SGHVS, CDR2 FQNEAQ. The sample consisted of PBMCs. This receptor was identified in a woman aged 30 to 39 in good health and CMV-seronegative. This sequence joins TRBV7-8 and TRBJ2-7; D uncertain. CDR3 sequence reads: CASSLVSGFEQYF. For the CDR3, the DNA is TGTGCCAGCAGCTTAGTCTCGGGTTTCGAGCAGTACTTC.